Below are 21 T cell receptor beta chains sequenced from a single sample in a study of cytomegalovirus exposure and HLA in healthy donors. Repertoires were generated with immunoSEQ multiplex PCR, while TCRdb's copy carries only in-frame clones and drops some. Here the sample spans roughly 90,000 clones, around 84% being singletons. Sequences were obtained from PBMCs. These receptor sequences come from a man between 18 and 35 years old in good health and CMV-seropositive.

The chain combines TRBV6-5 with TRBJ1-2, with D perhaps matching TRBD1 (5 bases). This CDR3 has 14 amino acids. The V end was cut by 8 bases, the J end by 1 base, with 14 bases between. Germline loops: CDR1 MNHEY, CDR2 SVGAGI. CDR3 bases: TGTGCCAGCGGGGACGGGAGAAATAACTATGGCTACACCTTC. This codes for CASGDGRNNYGYTF.

The chain couples TRBV28 to TRBJ2-7; possible D gene TRBD1, 6 bases. V lost 4 bases to trimming and J lost 0 bases, with 13 bases between them. The CDR3 is made up of 15 amino acids. Germline CDR1 is MDHEN and CDR2 is SYDVKM. This CDR3 is CASSSIQGSSYEQYF. The CDR3 DNA reads as TGTGCCAGCAGTTCAATACAGGGATCCTCCTACGAGCAGTACTTC.

The V gene is TRBV27, the J gene TRBJ2-3; 15 bases map to TRBD2. J gave up 1 base and V 5 bases, and 13 bases lay outside the gene matches. CDR1 and CDR2 from the germline V gene are MNHEY and SMNVEV (reference sequence). CDR3 length equals 20 residues. The CDR3 sequence: CASSRPGLAGGSARTDTQYF. In DNA form, the CDR3 reads TGTGCCAGCAGTCGCCCGGGACTAGCGGGAGGATCGGCCCGCACAGATACGCAGTATTTT.

The rearrangement joins TRBV6-5 to TRBJ1-1, with 8 bases matching TRBD1. The CDR3 contains 14 residues. CDR1 MNHEY and CDR2 SVGAGI come from the germline V gene. V lost 6 bases to trimming and J lost 4 bases; unmatched junction nucleotides: 7. The CDR3 coding sequence is TGTGCCAGCAGGCCAGGACAGGGCGGCACTGAAGCTTTCTTT. This translates into CASRPGQGGTEAFF.

CDR3 region: CASSSRTGSDYEQYF. CDR3 DNA: TGCGCCAGCAGCTCTCGGACAGGGTCGGATTACGAGCAGTACTTC. The genes are TRBV5-1 and TRBJ2-7, with 8 positions matching TRBD1. CDR3 length: 15 amino acids. Germline CDR1 and CDR2: SGHRS and YFSETQ. The junction had 9 bases not matched to a gene; V was cut back by 3 bases and J by 4 bases. Based on the CDR3 plus reference TRBV5-1 and TRBJ2-7, the full variable domain is KAGVTQTPRYLIKTRGQQVTLSCSPISGHRSVSWYQQTPGQGLQFLFEYFSETQRNKGNFPGRFSGRQFSNSRSEMNVSTLELGDSALYLCASSSRTGSDYEQYFGPGTRLTVT.

A single count supports this clone. J is TRBJ2-6 and V is TRBV6-1, with D tentatively TRBD1 (5 bases). This CDR3 is built from 17 residues. Trimming took 4 bases from V and 0 from J, leaving 13 bases between them. Looked up from germline, CDR1 is MNHNS and CDR2 is SASEGT. The CDR3 protein is CASSVARTSSGANVLTF. The CDR3 DNA sequence: TGTGCCAGCAGTGTGGCTAGGACAAGCTCTGGGGCCAACGTCCTGACTTTC.

The chain uses TRBV7-9 and TRBJ1-1, with 10 bases identical to TRBD1. The V gene's germline CDR1 is SEHNR and CDR2 FQNEAQ (reference sequence). V was clipped by 5 bases and J by 4 bases; unmatched bases: 4. The CDR3 consists of 14 residues. DNA of the CDR3: TGTGCCAGCAGCAAAAGACAGGGGGCCACTGAAGCTTTCTTT. It translates to CASSKRQGATEAFF.

The chain employs TRBV5-6 and TRBJ2-5, with a weak D call TRBD1 (6 bases). V was cut by 1 base and J by 1 base, with 8 bases left in between. CDR1 is SGHDT, CDR2 YYEEEE, per germline. The length of the CDR3 is 14 residues. CDR3 protein: CASSLPDSQETQYF. As DNA, the CDR3 is TGTGCCAGCAGCTTGCCGGACAGCCAAGAGACCCAGTACTTC.

The J gene is TRBJ2-3, the V gene TRBV6-1; 11 bases are shared with TRBD1. CDR3 size: 15 residues. Germline V gene data show CDR1 as MNHNS and CDR2 as SASEGT. V shed 1 base, J shed 4 bases, and the junction held 1 base outside the gene matches. The CDR3 loop reads CASSEGTGGADTQYF. CDR3 bases: TGTGCCAGCAGTGAAGGGACAGGGGGCGCAGATACGCAGTATTTT.

The chain links TRBV13 to TRBJ2-5; D gene uncertain. The CDR3 is 12 residues long. V dropped 5 bases and J dropped 3 bases, with 7 bases sitting between them. The germline CDR1 and CDR2 sequences are PRHDT and FYEKMQ (reference sequence). In nucleotides, the CDR3 is TGTGCCAGCAGCCGAGAGGAAGAGACCCAGTACTTC. Translated, it gives CASSREEETQYF.

Worth noting for this clone: The junction differs from germline at one of its ends, possibly a read error. The rearrangement links TRBV11-2 to TRBJ2-7; TRBD1 might be the D (6 bases). Looked up from germline, CDR1 is SGHAT and CDR2 is FQNNGV. This CDR3 region has 12 residues. The CDR3 sequence is CASSLDLDRSHF. The CDR3 DNA is TGTGCCAGCAGCTTAGATCTAGACAGGAGTCACTTC. The variable domain in full, completed from reference TRBV11-2 and TRBJ2-7, reads EAGVAQSPRYKIIEKRQSVAFWCNPISGHATLYWYQQILGQGPKLLIQFQNNGVVDDSQLPKDRFSAERLKGVDSTLKIQPAKLEDSAVYLCASSLDLDRSHFGPGTRLTVT.

The chain carries TRBV30 and TRBJ1-1; no reliable D call. V lost 0 bases and J lost 3, with 11 bases in between. The germline V gene has CDR1 GTSNPN and CDR2 SVGIG (reference sequence). This CDR3 has 14 residues. The CDR3 DNA follows: TGTGCCTGGAGTGTTGGGGAGGGAGACACTGAAGCTTTCTTT. Translation: CAWSVGEGDTEAFF. The whole variable domain, filled in from reference TRBV30 and TRBJ1-1, reads SQTIHQWPATLVQPVGSPLSLECTVEGTSNPNLYWYRQAAGRGLQLLFYSVGIGQISSEVPQNLSASRPQDRQFILSSKKLLLSDSGFYLCAWSVGEGDTEAFFGQGTRLTVV.

V usage is TRBV10-3 and J usage is TRBJ2-1; 11 nucleotides agree with TRBD1. The CDR3 totals 13 residues. Germline loops: CDR1 ENHRY, CDR2 SYGVKD. V shed 7 bases and J 6 bases; nucleotides not matched to a gene: 2. The CDR3 region is CAIKGTGGNEQFF. CDR3 in DNA: TGTGCCATCAAAGGGACAGGGGGCAATGAGCAGTTCTTC.

J is TRBJ2-1 and V is TRBV7-8; the D gene is possibly TRBD2 (5 bases). Trimming pared 1 base from V and 12 bases from J, leaving 10 bases between. Germline CDR1 reads SGHVS; CDR2 reads FQNEAQ. CDR3 length equals 12 residues. This chain's CDR3 is CASSLGTVWQFF. Written as DNA, the CDR3 is TGTGCCAGCAGCTTAGGGACTGTCTGGCAGTTCTTC.

The chain couples TRBV6-5 to TRBJ2-5, with no clear D. Germline V CDR1 and CDR2: MNHEY, SVGAGI. CDR3 length: 11 amino acids. Trimming removed 5 bases at V and 5 bases at J, with 6 bases between. As DNA, the CDR3 is TGTGCCAGCAGTGAAGAGGAGACCCAGTACTTC. Translated, it gives CASSEEETQYF.

This chain connects TRBV11-2 to TRBJ2-1, with D tentatively TRBD1 (6 bases). Germline V gene data show CDR1 as SGHAT and CDR2 as FQNNGV. The CDR3 is 14 residues long. Deletions cut 5 bases from V and 4 bases from J, with 12 bases between. The CDR3 DNA is TGTGCCAGCAGCCCCCGGACAGTTTACAATGAGCAGTTCTTC. This encodes CASSPRTVYNEQFF. Complete variable domain (other parts from reference TRBV11-2 and TRBJ2-1): EAGVAQSPRYKIIEKRQSVAFWCNPISGHATLYWYQQILGQGPKLLIQFQNNGVVDDSQLPKDRFSAERLKGVDSTLKIQPAKLEDSAVYLCASSPRTVYNEQFFGPGTRLTVL.

The gene calls are TRBV10-3 and TRBJ2-2; 7 nucleotides align to TRBD2. CDR1 and CDR2 (germline): ENHRY, SYGVKD. CDR3 length equals 13 residues. The V segment lost 7 bases and the J segment 6 bases; nucleotides outside the gene matches: 5. The CDR3: CAIKAAGAGELFF. The CDR3 DNA sequence: TGTGCCATCAAGGCGGCGGGAGCCGGGGAGCTGTTTTTT.

J is TRBJ2-3 and V is TRBV7-2; D is undetermined. Between the trimmed V and J ends, which lost 4 bases and 7 bases, there was a span of 12 bases. Germline V gene data show CDR1 as SGHTA and CDR2 as FQGNSA. This CDR3 is 13 amino acids long. The CDR3: CASSSPLRYTQYF. CDR3 bases: TGTGCCAGCAGCTCCCCTTTGAGGTATACGCAGTATTTT.

The V gene is TRBV6-1, the J gene TRBJ2-2, with D possibly matching TRBD2 (6 bases). CDR1 MNHNS and CDR2 SASEGT come from the germline V gene. V shed 1 base and J shed 1 base, with 19 bases lying between them. The CDR3 has 19 amino acids. The CDR3 DNA follows: TGTGCCAGCAGTGAAGATACTTCGGGGCCTAGCGAGAACACCGGGGAGCTGTTTTTT. Amino acid sequence: CASSEDTSGPSENTGELFF.

The chain recombines TRBV29-1 with TRBJ1-1; D unclear. Germline assignment: CDR1 SQVTM and CDR2 ANQGSEA. The CDR3 loop spans 13 amino acids. Trimming removed 6 bases at V and 5 bases at J, with 16 bases between. The CDR3 DNA reads TGCAGCGTCGGGATTCTCCCGGGGACTGAAGCTTTCTTT. It is translated as CSVGILPGTEAFF.

This clone was counted once. The chain's CDR3 is CASSGPGQSSYEQYF. The DNA of the CDR3 is TGTGCCAGCAGCGGCCCGGGACAGAGCTCCTACGAGCAGTACTTC. The rearrangement uses TRBV9 and TRBJ2-7, with 7 bases that match TRBD1. The trim removed 3 bases at V and 0 bases at J, leaving 6 bases unmatched. The CDR3 contains 15 residues. CDR1 and CDR2 from the germline V gene are SGDLS and YYNGEE.